This T cell receptor (beta chain) was recorded in a study of blood T cell repertoires in COVID-19. As originally analysed: Counts of nucleated cells, estimated from reference gene primer amplification, were obtained. Profiling relied on immunoSEQ multiplex PCR, and the TCRdb table lists in-frame clones only, not all of them. V and J calls and clone size follow that table, whereas D and trimming were derived from the DNA. The sample carries about 88,000 clones, about 90% recorded once. V lost 4 bases, J lost 4 bases, and 18 bases lay in between. Looked up from germline, CDR1 is LGHNA and CDR2 is YNFKEQ. This CDR3 spans 16 amino acids.

The sample comprised peripheral blood. The receptor's source is a man in his late teens or twenties with COVID-19, enrolled during active disease. The rearrangement joins TRBV4-2 to TRBJ2-3; D gene ambiguous. The DNA of the CDR3 is TGTGCCAGCAGCCCCGTAAGGATTGGAGTCGCAGATACGCAGTATTTT. Its protein is CASSPVRIGVADTQYF.